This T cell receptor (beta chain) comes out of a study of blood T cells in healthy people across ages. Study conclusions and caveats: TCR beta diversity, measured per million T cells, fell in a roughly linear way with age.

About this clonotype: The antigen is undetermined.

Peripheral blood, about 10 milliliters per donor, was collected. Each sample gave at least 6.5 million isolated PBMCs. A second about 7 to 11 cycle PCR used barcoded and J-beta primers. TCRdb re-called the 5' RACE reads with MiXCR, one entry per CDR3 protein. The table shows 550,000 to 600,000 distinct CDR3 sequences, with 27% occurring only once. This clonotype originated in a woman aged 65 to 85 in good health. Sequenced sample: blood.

The CDR3 DNA follows: TGTGCCAGCAGCGTTGGACAGGGGGTCCGTGGCTACACCTTC. The encoded protein is CASSVGQGVRGYTF. The chain combines TRBV9 with TRBJ1-2; 10 nucleotides align to TRBD1. The J segment lost 7 bases and the V segment lost 2 bases, leaving 5 bases of the junction unmatched. The CDR3 extends over 14 amino acids. Germline lookup yields CDR1 SGDLS and CDR2 YYNGEE.